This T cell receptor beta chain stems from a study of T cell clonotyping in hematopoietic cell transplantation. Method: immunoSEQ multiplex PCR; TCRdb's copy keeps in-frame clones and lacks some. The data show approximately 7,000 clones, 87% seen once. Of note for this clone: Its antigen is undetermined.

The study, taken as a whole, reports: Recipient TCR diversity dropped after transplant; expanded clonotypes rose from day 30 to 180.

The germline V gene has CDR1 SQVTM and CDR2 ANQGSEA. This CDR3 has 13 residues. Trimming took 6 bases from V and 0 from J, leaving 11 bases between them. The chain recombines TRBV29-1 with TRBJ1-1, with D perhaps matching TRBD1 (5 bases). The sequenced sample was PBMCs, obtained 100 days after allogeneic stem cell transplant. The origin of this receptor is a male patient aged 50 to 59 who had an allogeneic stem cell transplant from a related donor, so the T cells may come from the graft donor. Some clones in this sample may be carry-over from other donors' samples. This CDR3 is CSVDTGMNTEAFF. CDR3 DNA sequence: TGCAGCGTGGACACTGGGATGAACACTGAAGCTTTCTTT. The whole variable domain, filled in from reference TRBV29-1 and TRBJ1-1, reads SAVISQKPSRDICQRGTSLTIQCQVDSQVTMMFWYRQQPGQSLTLIATANQGSEATYESGFVIDKFPISRPNLTFSTLTVSNMSPEDSSIYLCSVDTGMNTEAFFGQGTRLTVV.